This T cell receptor beta chain was recorded in a study of graft-versus-host responses after intestinal transplantation. Trimming removed 7 bases from V and 7 bases from J, with 16 bases in between. The CDR3 sequence is 14 residues long. Germline loops: CDR1 MNHNS, CDR2 SASEGT. Overall study findings and caveats: Researchers found GvH clones in recipient marrow, and some showed up first in ileum or blood. Early post-transplant declines in HvG were associated with peak levels of circulating GvH clones.

TCRdb keeps only in-frame clones here, not all; method: immunoSEQ multiplex PCR. Of 24,000 or so clones in the sample, around 78% are singletons; the top ten hold around 1.1%. To note about this clone: Its antigen is unidentified.

The source was PBMCs, collected around 28 days after intestinal transplant. V usage is TRBV6-1 and J usage is TRBJ1-4, with D unresolved. This receptor was identified in a human patient who received an intestinal transplant, so some T cells may come from the graft donor. CDR3 sequence (DNA): TGTGCCAGCACTCCAATACATCAACTTGAAAAACTGTTTTTT. Translation gives CASTPIHQLEKLFF.